These T cell receptor beta chains were read from a single sample in a study of blood T cell repertoires in COVID-19. TCRdb's table, derived via immunoSEQ multiplex PCR, lists solely in-frame clones and lacks some. The data show under 55,000 clones, with about 85% seen just once and approximately 14% held by the top ten. The material sequenced was peripheral blood. The receptors shown here come from a human donor in a cohort sampled during active COVID-19. Both conserved end residues are part of each CDR3. The D gene is left open where the match is weak. Size tells how often a clone was seen (once, few, many) or the class of an expanded clone, and some rows leave it out.

NA	TRBV7-9	TRBJ1-2	TRBD1	TGTGCCAGCAGCTTAGGCGGACAGGGGGCGCATGGCTACACCTTC	CASSLGGQGAHGYTF
once	TRBV11-2	TRBJ1-6	NA	TGTGCCAGCAGCCCTTCTATTTCGGGGGGTTCACCCCTCCACTTT	CASSPSISGGSPLHF
once	TRBV10-2	TRBJ1-5	TRBD1	TGCGCCAGCAGGGGACAGAGCAATCAGCCCCAGCATTTT	CASRGQSNQPQHF
NA	TRBV10-1	TRBJ2-7	NA	TGCGCCAGCCGCGCGGGCGGATCCTACGAGCAGTACTTC	CASRAGGSYEQYF
NA	TRBV6-5	TRBJ2-7	TRBD1	TGTGCCAGCAGTTACTCGGGACAGGGTTCCTACGAGCAGTACTTC	CASSYSGQGSYEQYF
NA	TRBV15	TRBJ2-3	TRBD2	TGTGCCACCAGCAGAGCTAGCGGGGTCACAGATACGCAGTATTTT	CATSRASGVTDTQYF
NA	TRBV7-2	TRBJ2-3	TRBD2	TGTGCCAGCAGCTTAGGGGGGCTAGCGGGGACAGATACGCAGTATTTT	CASSLGGLAGTDTQYF
NA	TRBV19	TRBJ1-2	TRBD1	TGTGCCAGTAGTACCGGACAGGCTGGGCATGGCTACACCTTC	CASSTGQAGHGYTF
NA	TRBV2	TRBJ1-1	NA	TGTGCCAGCAGTGGGTCCATGCGCGGAGCTTTCTTT	CASSGSMRGAFF
NA	TRBV5-1	TRBJ1-6	TRBD1	TGCGCCAGCAGCTTGGTTCGACGTGACAGGGGTTATGGTAATTCACCCCTCCACTTT	CASSLVRRDRGYGNSPLHF
NA	TRBV18	TRBJ1-1	NA	TGTGCCAGCTCACCGGGGCAGAACACTGAAGCTTTCTTT	CASSPGQNTEAFF
NA	TRBV7-2	TRBJ2-3	NA	TGTGCCAGCAGCTTAGTTGGGGGCCAAGCAGATACGCAGTATTTT	CASSLVGGQADTQYF
NA	TRBV27	TRBJ2-7	TRBD1	TGTGCCAGCGGACATACAGGGGCCTACGAGCAGTACTTC	CASGHTGAYEQYF
NA	TRBV4-3	TRBJ2-2	NA	TGCGCCAGCAGCCAAATCCCCGGGACTCACACCGGGGAGCTGTTTTTT	CASSQIPGTHTGELFF
NA	TRBV3-1/TRBV3-2	TRBJ2-5	NA	TGTGCCAGCAGCCAAGATCTCCAGCAAGAGACCCAGTACTTC	CASSQDLQQETQYF
NA	TRBV5-4	TRBJ2-7	NA	TGTGCCAGCAGCTTGGATTGGCGGGGCGAGCAGTACTTC	CASSLDWRGEQYF